This TCR beta chain was captured by sequencing in a study of identical twins. Study-wide findings and caveats: Abundant beta clonotypes from cord blood bore fewer insertions; memory repertoires lacked this pattern.

Via MiXCR, TCRdb re-called the 5' RACE reads, giving one row per CDR3 protein. The sample gives around 480,000 distinct CDR3 sequences, more than 13% of which show up once; approximately 1% is in the top ten. The trim removed 0 bases at V and 4 bases at J, leaving 7 bases unmatched. Germline V gives CDR1 KGHSH, CDR2 LQKENI. There are 16 residues in the CDR3. As concerns this clonotype: Its matching antigen is unknown.

These data were likewise used in another study, on yellow fever vaccine responses in identical twins.

Input material: CD4+ T cells sorted from blood. The TCR sequence derives from a woman younger than 30 in good health. The chain employs TRBV18 and TRBJ2-7; 9 bases are shared with TRBD2. The CDR3 nucleotides are TGTGCCAGCTCACCACCTTCGGGACTAGCTCTATACGAGCAGTACTTC. It codes for CASSPPSGLALYEQYF.